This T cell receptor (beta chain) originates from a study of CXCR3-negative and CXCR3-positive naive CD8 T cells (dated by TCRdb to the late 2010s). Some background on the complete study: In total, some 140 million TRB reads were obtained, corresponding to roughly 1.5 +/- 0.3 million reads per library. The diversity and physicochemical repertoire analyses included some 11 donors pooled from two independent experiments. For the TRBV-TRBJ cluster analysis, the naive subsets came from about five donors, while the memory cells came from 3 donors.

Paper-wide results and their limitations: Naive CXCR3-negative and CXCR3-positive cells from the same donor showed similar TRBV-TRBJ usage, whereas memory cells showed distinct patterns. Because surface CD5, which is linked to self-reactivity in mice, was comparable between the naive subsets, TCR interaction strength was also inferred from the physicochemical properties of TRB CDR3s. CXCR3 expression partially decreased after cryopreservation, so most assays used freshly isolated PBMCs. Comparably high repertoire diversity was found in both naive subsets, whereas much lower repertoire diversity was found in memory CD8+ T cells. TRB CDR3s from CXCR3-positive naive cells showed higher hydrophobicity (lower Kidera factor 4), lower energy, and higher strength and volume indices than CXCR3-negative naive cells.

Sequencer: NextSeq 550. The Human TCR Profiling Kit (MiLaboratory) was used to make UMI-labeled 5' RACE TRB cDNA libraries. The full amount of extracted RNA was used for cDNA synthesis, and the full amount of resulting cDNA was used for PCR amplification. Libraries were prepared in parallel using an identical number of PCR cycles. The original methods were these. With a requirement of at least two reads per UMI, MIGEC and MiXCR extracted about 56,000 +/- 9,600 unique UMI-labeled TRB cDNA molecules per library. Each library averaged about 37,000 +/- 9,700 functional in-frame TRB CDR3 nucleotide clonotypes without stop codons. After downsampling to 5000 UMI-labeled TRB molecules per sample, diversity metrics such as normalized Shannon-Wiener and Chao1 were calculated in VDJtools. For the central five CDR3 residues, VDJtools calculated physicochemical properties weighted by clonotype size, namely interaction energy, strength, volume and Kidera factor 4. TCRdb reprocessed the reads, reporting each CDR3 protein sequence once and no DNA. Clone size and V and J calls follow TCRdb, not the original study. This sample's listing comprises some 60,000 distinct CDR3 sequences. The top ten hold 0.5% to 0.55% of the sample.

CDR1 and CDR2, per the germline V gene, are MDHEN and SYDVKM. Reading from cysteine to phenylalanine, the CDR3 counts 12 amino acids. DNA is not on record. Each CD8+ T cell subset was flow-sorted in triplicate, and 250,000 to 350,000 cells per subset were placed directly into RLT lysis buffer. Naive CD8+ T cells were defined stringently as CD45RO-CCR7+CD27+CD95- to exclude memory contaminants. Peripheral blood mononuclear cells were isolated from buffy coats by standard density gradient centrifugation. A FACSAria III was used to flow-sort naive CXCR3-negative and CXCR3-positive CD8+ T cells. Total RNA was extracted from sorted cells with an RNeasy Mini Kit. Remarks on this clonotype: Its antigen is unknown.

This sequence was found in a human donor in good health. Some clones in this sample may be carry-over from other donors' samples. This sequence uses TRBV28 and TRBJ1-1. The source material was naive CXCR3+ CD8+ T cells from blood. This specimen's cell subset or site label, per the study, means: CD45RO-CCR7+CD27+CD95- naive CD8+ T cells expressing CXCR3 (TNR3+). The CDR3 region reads CASSEGYTEAFF.